These 15 T cell receptor beta chains were all obtained from the same sample, sequenced in a study of blood T cells in healthy people across ages. It was with a sample-barcoded 5' primer and a J-beta primer mix that a second PCR of roughly 7 to 12 cycles was run. MiXCR, applied by TCRdb to the 5' RACE reads, yields one record per CDR3 protein. The sample includes about 1.8 million distinct CDR3 sequences, 49% seen only once; the top ten take less than 2.5%. Sequences were obtained from blood. The receptors stem from a woman aged 40 to 50 in good health.

This chain uses TRBV4-3 with TRBJ2-7, with 7 positions matching TRBD2. From germline, CDR1 is LGHNA and CDR2 YSLEER. V shed 0 bases and J 1 base; nucleotides not matched to a gene: 6. The CDR3 loop spans 16 amino acids. In nucleotides, the CDR3 is TGCGCCAGCAGCCAAGATTCCGGGACTACTTCCTACGAGCAGTACTTC. The encoded protein is CASSQDSGTTSYEQYF.

This chain connects TRBV27 to TRBJ2-7, with 7 bases identical to TRBD1. The length of the CDR3 is 14 residues. Germline loops: CDR1 MNHEY, CDR2 SMNVEV (reference sequence). V dropped 6 bases and J dropped 1; count of bases not matched to a gene: 6. CDR3 coding DNA: TGTGCCAGCAGACTGCAGGACAGGTCCTACGAGCAGTACTTC. It codes for CASRLQDRSYEQYF.

The chain uses TRBV7-2 and TRBJ2-3; 12 bases align to TRBD2. V was pared by 5 bases and J by 5 bases, with 8 bases of the junction left unmatched. CDR1 is SGHTA and CDR2 is FQGNSA in the germline V gene. The CDR3 has 16 residues. The CDR3 here is CASSLLAGGEEDTQYF. The CDR3 nucleotides are TGTGCCAGCAGCCTACTAGCGGGGGGAGAGGAAGATACGCAGTATTTT.

This sequence joins TRBV5-1 and TRBJ1-2; 10 bases map to TRBD1. V dropped 4 bases and J dropped 7; count of bases not matched to a gene: 4. Per the germline V gene, CDR1 is SGHRS and CDR2 is YFSETQ. There are 13 residues in the CDR3. The DNA for the CDR3 is TGCGCCAGCAGCCGGGGACAGGGGTTTGGCTACACCTTC. Residues: CASSRGQGFGYTF.

This sequence joins TRBV7-2 and TRBJ2-5, with D possibly being TRBD2 (7 bases). The germline CDR1 and CDR2 sequences are SGHTA and FQGNSA. CDR3 size: 15 residues. V was cut by 6 bases and J by 1 base, with 15 bases left in between. The CDR3 DNA follows: TGTGCCAGCAGGGGGGGCGGGGGATTCCAAGAGACCCAGTACTTC. It is translated as CASRGGGGFQETQYF.

The V gene is TRBV5-6, the J gene TRBJ2-1; no clear D gene. Trimming shortened V by 9 bases and J by 9 bases, and 13 bases separated the two germline ends. CDR1 SGHDT and CDR2 YYEEEE come from the germline V gene. The CDR3 covers 11 residues. CDR3 bases: TGTGCCACCCCCACCTCCGGTGAGCAGTTCTTC. Residues: CATPTSGEQFF. The full variable domain, rest sourced from reference TRBV5-6 and TRBJ2-1, is DAGVTQSPTHLIKTRGQQVTLRCSPKSGHDTVSWYQQALGQGPQFIFQYYEEEERQRGNFPDRFSGHQFPNYSSELNVNALLLGDSALYLCATPTSGEQFFGPGTRLTVL.

V is TRBV7-2 and J is TRBJ2-1; TRBD2 matches 8 bases. This CDR3 spans 15 amino acids. Germline CDR1 and CDR2: SGHTA and FQGNSA. Germline trimming cut 5 bases from V and 4 bases from J; bases unmatched to any gene: 7. The CDR3 DNA sequence: TGTGCCAGCAGCCGCGAAGCGGGGGCTTACAATGAGCAGTTCTTC. Its translation: CASSREAGAYNEQFF.

V is TRBV28 and J is TRBJ2-1; D might be TRBD2 (5 bases). Germline V gene sequence: CDR1 MDHEN, CDR2 SYDVKM. V gave up 4 bases and J gave up 3 bases, with 19 bases separating them. The CDR3 has 17 amino acids. The CDR3 DNA sequence: TGTGCCAGCAGTTCTAGCCACGAACGGGTCCTCTACAATGAGCAGTTCTTC. Protein sequence: CASSSSHERVLYNEQFF.

The V gene is TRBV4-2, the J gene TRBJ1-2; no definite D call. Germline values: CDR1 LGHNA, CDR2 YNFKEQ. With 4 bases removed from V and 3 bases from J, the gap between germline ends came to 15 bases. The CDR3 consists of 15 residues. The DNA for the CDR3 is TGTGCCAGCAGCCGTGGACTCTTATGGGACTATGGCTACACCTTC. The encoded protein is CASSRGLLWDYGYTF.

This clonotype showed up just a few times. CDR3 region: CASSLSTSAYNEQFF. The CDR3 nucleotides are TGTGCCAGCAGCTTAAGTACTAGCGCTTACAATGAGCAGTTCTTC. J is TRBJ2-1 and V is TRBV7-2; 7 bases map to TRBD2. The V segment lost 2 bases and the J segment 4 bases; nucleotides outside the gene matches: 5. The CDR3 covers 15 residues. Germline CDR1 is SGHTA and CDR2 is FQGNSA.

This clonotype showed up just a few times. CDR3 sequence (DNA): TGTGCCAGCAGCCAAGCTAGGCAACATGGCTACACCTTC. The encoded protein is CASSQARQHGYTF. The V call is TRBV14, the J call TRBJ1-2; D is unresolved. Germline CDR1 is SGHDN and CDR2 is FVKESK. V lost 1 base, J lost 6 bases, and 9 bases lay in between. The CDR3 runs to 13 residues.

The rearrangement uses TRBV16 and TRBJ2-4; D not resolved. The J call could be wrong; TRBJ2-7 is a better fit for the DNA end. Looked up from germline, CDR1 is KGHSY and CDR2 is FQNENV. The CDR3 has 12 residues. Here the CDR3 reads CASSPQYGEQYF. CDR3 DNA: TGTGCCAGCAGCCCTCAGTATGGCGAGCAGTACTTC.

This clonotype was seen a single time. This chain links TRBV7-8 with TRBJ1-1; a possible D gene is TRBD1 (6 bases). From germline, CDR1 is SGHVS and CDR2 FQNEAQ. Trimming left V 5 bases short and J 2 bases short, with 21 bases between. The length of the CDR3 is 17 residues. CDR3 region: CASSERGQFAKNTEAFF. The CDR3 coding sequence is TGTGCCAGCAGCGAACGAGGACAGTTTGCCAAAAACACTGAAGCTTTCTTT.

The CDR3 loop reads CASNSGQGVETQYF. In DNA, the CDR3 is TGTGCCAGCAACTCGGGACAGGGGGTTGAGACCCAGTACTTC. The genes are TRBV7-2 and TRBJ2-5, with TRBD1 matching 11 bases. This CDR3 is built from 14 residues. Germline assignment: CDR1 SGHTA and CDR2 FQGNSA. V was clipped by 7 bases and J by 5 bases; unmatched bases: 6.

The chain uses TRBV6-1 and TRBJ2-4, with D hard to call. Germline values: CDR1 MNHNS, CDR2 SASEGT. V was shortened by 7 bases and J by 9 bases, with 7 bases between the two germline ends. This CDR3 spans 10 amino acids. The CDR3 loop is CASKWGIQYF. The CDR3 bases are TGTGCCAGCAAATGGGGCATTCAGTACTTC.